The rows below give T cell receptor beta chains drawn from one sample of a study of blood T cell repertoires in COVID-19. Only in-frame clones appear in the TCRdb table, and some are missing; sequencing was by immunoSEQ multiplex PCR. The sample has over 60,000 clones; almost 90% are singletons. The sample comprised peripheral blood. The receptors originated from a man in his fifties with acute or convalescent COVID-19. Both conserved end residues are part of each CDR3. D genes are given only for firm matches. Rows may omit the clone size; those that give it use once, few, many or a size class.

clone size: .
J gene: TRBJ1-5
V gene: TRBV21-1
D gene: .
CDR3 DNA: TGTGCCAGCATCGCAGGCCACTCCCGGGACAGGACCCTAAATCAGCCCCAGCATTTT
CDR3 protein: CASIAGHSRDRTLNQPQHF

clone size: once
J gene: TRBJ1-1
V gene: TRBV27
D gene: .
CDR3 DNA: TGTGCCAGCTCCTGGAGGGAACGGGCTTTCTTT
CDR3 protein: CASSWRERAFF

clone size: .
J gene: TRBJ2-3
V gene: TRBV30
D gene: .
CDR3 DNA: TGTGCCTGGAGCCCGGGAGTAACTAGCACAGATACGCAGTATTTT
CDR3 protein: CAWSPGVTSTDTQYF

clone size: .
J gene: TRBJ2-1
V gene: TRBV6-5
D gene: TRBD2
CDR3 DNA: TGTGCCAGCAGTTTACTAGCGGGAGTCTACAATGAGCAGTTCTTC
CDR3 protein: CASSLLAGVYNEQFF

clone size: few
J gene: TRBJ1-1
V gene: TRBV14
D gene: .
CDR3 DNA: TGTGCCAGCAGCCCCCCTTGGGGCATGCCGAACACTGAAGCTTTCTTT
CDR3 protein: CASSPPWGMPNTEAFF

clone size: .
J gene: TRBJ1-6
V gene: TRBV10-3
D gene: TRBD1
CDR3 DNA: TGTGCCATCAGTGACGGACAGGGGGGTTCAAATTCACCCCTCCACTTT
CDR3 protein: CAISDGQGGSNSPLHF

clone size: .
J gene: TRBJ2-3
V gene: TRBV9
D gene: TRBD2
CDR3 DNA: TGTGCCAGCAGCGCTAGCGGGCCAAGCACAGATACGCAGTATTTT
CDR3 protein: CASSASGPSTDTQYF

clone size: few
J gene: TRBJ1-6
V gene: TRBV5-1
D gene: TRBD1
CDR3 DNA: TGCGCCAGCAGCTTCGGACAGCAGGGGGCGATGAATTCACCCCTCCACTTT
CDR3 protein: CASSFGQQGAMNSPLHF

clone size: once
J gene: TRBJ1-6
V gene: TRBV4-1
D gene: .
CDR3 DNA: TGCGCCAGCAGCCAAGAGGGTGCCTCGGGAAAAGGAAATTCACCCCTCCACTTT
CDR3 protein: CASSQEGASGKGNSPLHF

clone size: .
J gene: TRBJ1-1
V gene: TRBV27
D gene: .
CDR3 DNA: TGTGCCAGCAGTTACCAGGGGCCCAGGGTGAACACTGAAGCTTTCTTT
CDR3 protein: CASSYQGPRVNTEAFF

clone size: .
J gene: TRBJ2-1
V gene: TRBV5-6
D gene: TRBD2
CDR3 DNA: TGTGCCAGCAGTAAACTAGCGGGAGCCTACAATGAGCAGTTCTTC
CDR3 protein: CASSKLAGAYNEQFF

clone size: once
J gene: TRBJ1-2
V gene: TRBV2
D gene: .
CDR3 DNA: TGTGCCAGCAGTGAAGCGCTTGGGGGCTGGAACTATGGCTACACCTTC
CDR3 protein: CASSEALGGWNYGYTF

clone size: .
J gene: TRBJ2-1
V gene: TRBV4-1
D gene: TRBD2
CDR3 DNA: TGCGCCAGCAGCCAGATCCCCGGGACTAGCGCCTACAATGAGCAGTTCTTC
CDR3 protein: CASSQIPGTSAYNEQFF

clone size: .
J gene: TRBJ1-5
V gene: TRBV6-5
D gene: TRBD1
CDR3 DNA: TGTGCCAGCAACAGACTGACAGGGGATAGGCAGCCCCAGCATTTT
CDR3 protein: CASNRLTGDRQPQHF

clone size: once
J gene: TRBJ2-3
V gene: TRBV5-6
D gene: TRBD2
CDR3 DNA: TGTGCCAGCAGCTTGCCGAGCGGGACGGGGGATACGCAGTATTTT
CDR3 protein: CASSLPSGTGDTQYF

clone size: .
J gene: TRBJ2-3
V gene: TRBV2
D gene: TRBD2
CDR3 DNA: TGTGCCAGCAGTGTGGCTAGCGGGAGGGACACAGATACGCAGTATTTT
CDR3 protein: CASSVASGRDTDTQYF

clone size: .
J gene: TRBJ2-3
V gene: TRBV19
D gene: .
CDR3 DNA: TGTGCCAGTAGTGATAGCGTCACAGATACGCAGTATTTT
CDR3 protein: CASSDSVTDTQYF

clone size: .
J gene: TRBJ2-2
V gene: TRBV2
D gene: .
CDR3 DNA: TGTGCCAGCAGAGTAGCGGCCACCACCGGGGAGCTGTTTTTT
CDR3 protein: CASRVAATTGELFF

clone size: .
J gene: TRBJ1-5
V gene: TRBV5-1
D gene: TRBD1
CDR3 DNA: TGCGCCAGCAGCTGGGGCGACAGGGAAAATCAGCCCCAGCATTTT
CDR3 protein: CASSWGDRENQPQHF

clone size: .
J gene: TRBJ1-1
V gene: TRBV7-9
D gene: TRBD1
CDR3 DNA: TGTGCCAGCAGCTTTAGGACAGGGGGAGTCGACACTGAAGCTTTCTTT
CDR3 protein: CASSFRTGGVDTEAFF

clone size: .
J gene: TRBJ2-1
V gene: TRBV4-2
D gene: .
CDR3 DNA: TGTGCCAGCAGCCTTGAGGTCCGGGGTGAGCAGTTCTTC
CDR3 protein: CASSLEVRGEQFF

clone size: .
J gene: TRBJ1-2
V gene: TRBV5-6
D gene: .
CDR3 DNA: TGTGCCAGCAGCACACGCAGGGATGGCTACACCTTC
CDR3 protein: CASSTRRDGYTF

clone size: .
J gene: TRBJ1-6
V gene: TRBV19
D gene: .
CDR3 DNA: TGTGCCAGTAGTATACAGGGAGGTCCAAATTCACCCCTCCACTTT
CDR3 protein: CASSIQGGPNSPLHF

clone size: .
J gene: TRBJ2-3
V gene: TRBV20-1
D gene: .
CDR3 DNA: TGCAGTGCTAGTTTTCGGACTATCACAGATACGCAGTATTTT
CDR3 protein: CSASFRTITDTQYF

clone size: .
J gene: TRBJ2-5
V gene: TRBV11-2
D gene: TRBD2
CDR3 DNA: TGTGCCAGCAGCTTAGTGGGTAGCGGGAGATCGGAGACCCAGTACTTC
CDR3 protein: CASSLVGSGRSETQYF

clone size: .
J gene: TRBJ1-2
V gene: TRBV6-1
D gene: TRBD1
CDR3 DNA: TGTGCCAGCAGTGAGACAGGGGCGCGTGGCTACACCTTC
CDR3 protein: CASSETGARGYTF

clone size: once
J gene: TRBJ2-7
V gene: TRBV28
D gene: .
CDR3 DNA: TGTGCCAGCGCAGGGGCCAACGAGCAGTACTTC
CDR3 protein: CASAGANEQYF

clone size: .
J gene: TRBJ2-2
V gene: TRBV13
D gene: .
CDR3 DNA: TGTGCCAGCAGTGGGGGGACCGGGGAGCTGTTTTTT
CDR3 protein: CASSGGTGELFF

clone size: few
J gene: TRBJ2-3
V gene: TRBV5-1
D gene: TRBD2
CDR3 DNA: TGCGCCAGCAGCTTTTTAGCGGGAACAGATACGCAGTATTTT
CDR3 protein: CASSFLAGTDTQYF

clone size: .
J gene: TRBJ2-1
V gene: TRBV11-3
D gene: TRBD2
CDR3 DNA: TGTGCCAGCAGCTCTAGCGCCGGGAGGGCTGAGTTCTTC
CDR3 protein: CASSSSAGRAEFF

clone size: .
J gene: TRBJ2-2
V gene: TRBV11-2
D gene: .
CDR3 DNA: TGTGCCAGCAGCTCGTCTTTACGATTGCGGGCGAACACCGGGGAGCTGTTTTTT
CDR3 protein: CASSSSLRLRANTGELFF

clone size: .
J gene: TRBJ2-7
V gene: TRBV6-4
D gene: TRBD1
CDR3 DNA: TGTGCCAGGAAAGGACAGGGGGAATACGAGCAGTACTTC
CDR3 protein: CARKGQGEYEQYF

clone size: .
J gene: TRBJ2-1
V gene: TRBV19
D gene: .
CDR3 DNA: TGTGCCAGTAGTATGGGGGGCTCCTACAATGAGCAGTTCTTC
CDR3 protein: CASSMGGSYNEQFF

clone size: .
J gene: TRBJ2-5
V gene: TRBV11-3
D gene: .
CDR3 DNA: TGTGCCAGCAGCATACCGCCTGCGGGACGCGGGGCCCAGTACTTC
CDR3 protein: CASSIPPAGRGAQYF

clone size: .
J gene: TRBJ1-2
V gene: TRBV5-1
D gene: TRBD1
CDR3 DNA: TGCGCCAGCAGCTTGGAGTTTGGAGGGGGCGCTGGCTATGGCTACACCTTC
CDR3 protein: CASSLEFGGGAGYGYTF

clone size: .
J gene: TRBJ1-2
V gene: TRBV5-1
D gene: .
CDR3 DNA: TGCGCCAGCAGCTTGGGCGCGGGAGAATCGGATGGCTACACCTTC
CDR3 protein: CASSLGAGESDGYTF

clone size: few
J gene: TRBJ1-2
V gene: TRBV5-1
D gene: TRBD1
CDR3 DNA: TGCGCCAGCAGCTTGTATGGGACAGACTTTAACTATGGCTACACCTTC
CDR3 protein: CASSLYGTDFNYGYTF

clone size: .
J gene: TRBJ2-5
V gene: TRBV3-1/TRBV3-2
D gene: TRBD1
CDR3 DNA: TGTGCCAGCAGCCAAAGGACAGGGAAGGTAAAGGAGACCCAGTACTTC
CDR3 protein: CASSQRTGKVKETQYF

clone size: .
J gene: TRBJ2-1
V gene: TRBV12-5
D gene: .
CDR3 DNA: TGTGCTAGTGGTTCTTATCCAACAGGGAAGGGCCATGAGCAGTTCTTC
CDR3 protein: CASGSYPTGKGHEQFF

clone size: .
J gene: TRBJ2-4
V gene: TRBV6-5
D gene: .
CDR3 DNA: TGTGCCAGCAGTTACCTGGGGAGAGAAAACATTCAGTACTTC
CDR3 protein: CASSYLGRENIQYF

clone size: .
J gene: TRBJ1-2
V gene: TRBV2
D gene: TRBD1
CDR3 DNA: TGTGCCAGCAGCCGGACAGGGGGGAACTATGGCTACACCTTC
CDR3 protein: CASSRTGGNYGYTF

clone size: .
J gene: TRBJ1-2
V gene: TRBV7-9
D gene: .
CDR3 DNA: TGTGCCAGCAGCTTAGCCCGGTATGGCTACACCTTC
CDR3 protein: CASSLARYGYTF

clone size: .
J gene: TRBJ2-5
V gene: TRBV5-4
D gene: .
CDR3 DNA: TGTGCCAGCAGCTCGCTTCAGGGGAAAATAATGACCCAGTACTTC
CDR3 protein: CASSSLQGKIMTQYF

clone size: .
J gene: TRBJ1-1
V gene: TRBV10-2
D gene: .
CDR3 DNA: TGCGCCAGCAGTGACAGGGTCTCAGCTTTCTTT
CDR3 protein: CASSDRVSAFF

clone size: .
J gene: TRBJ2-2
V gene: TRBV7-8
D gene: .
CDR3 DNA: TGTGCCAGCAGGACGGGAGAAAGCTACACCGGGGAGCTGTTTTTT
CDR3 protein: CASRTGESYTGELFF

clone size: .
J gene: TRBJ1-2
V gene: TRBV7-9
D gene: .
CDR3 DNA: TGTGCCAGCAATTGGAAGGGGAAAGGTGGCTACACCTTC
CDR3 protein: CASNWKGKGGYTF

clone size: .
J gene: TRBJ2-3
V gene: TRBV7-9
D gene: TRBD2
CDR3 DNA: TGTGCCAGCCCTACTCCTAGCGGGGACACAGATACGCAGTATTTT
CDR3 protein: CASPTPSGDTDTQYF

clone size: .
J gene: TRBJ2-2
V gene: TRBV24-1
D gene: .
CDR3 DNA: TGTGCCAAGAACAGGGCAGGGGAGCTGTTTTTT
CDR3 protein: CAKNRAGELFF

clone size: .
J gene: TRBJ2-3
V gene: TRBV6-2/TRBV6-3
D gene: .
CDR3 DNA: TGTGCCAGCAGTTTCCCGAGGGGGACCGCAGATACGCAGTATTTT
CDR3 protein: CASSFPRGTADTQYF